These 9 T cell receptor beta chains share one sample of origin, sequenced in a study of blood T cell repertoires in COVID-19. The protocol was immunoSEQ multiplex PCR, while the TCRdb copy is restricted to in-frame clones and leaves out a portion. The sample yields about 130,000 clones, approximately 89% seen once. Sample: peripheral blood. All receptors derive from a woman between 70 and 85 years old with COVID-19, enrolled during active disease.

This clone came up once. V and J are TRBV20-1 and TRBJ2-3; tentatively, D is TRBD1 (6 bases). Trimming took 5 bases from V and 3 from J, leaving 6 bases between them. Per the germline V gene, CDR1 is DFQATT and CDR2 is SNEGSKA (reference sequence). This CDR3 spans 11 amino acids. The CDR3 sequence: CSAGQTDTQYF. The CDR3, as DNA: TGCAGTGCTGGACAGACAGATACGCAGTATTTT.

The chain links TRBV3-1 (or the pseudogene TRBV3-2) to TRBJ2-3; 15 nucleotides match TRBD2. Per the germline V gene, CDR1 is LGHDT and CDR2 is YNNKEL (reference sequence). The CDR3 loop spans 18 amino acids. V trimming: 0 bases; J trimming: 5 bases; junction bases outside the gene matches: 6. The CDR3 bases are TGTGCCAGCAGCCAAGACCCCGGGACTAGCGGGGGGCGAGATACGCAGTATTTT. It yields the protein CASSQDPGTSGGRDTQYF.

V and J are TRBV12-3 or TRBV12-4 and TRBJ1-6; D uncertain. V was pared by 6 bases and J by 7 bases, with 7 bases between. The CDR3 is 12 amino acids. CDR3 DNA: TGTGCCAGCAGGGTAGTGAATTCACCCCTCCACTTT. This sequence encodes CASRVVNSPLHF.

The chain combines TRBV28 with TRBJ1-5; TRBD1 is a possible D gene (6 bases). Germline V lookup: CDR1 MDHEN, CDR2 SYDVKM. Trimming cost V 6 bases and J 7 bases, with 22 bases left between them. The CDR3 is 16 residues long. The CDR3 DNA reads TGTGCCAGCAGCCGAATAGGGAGGGGGGTTGTGCAGCCCCAGCATTTT. The encoded protein is CASSRIGRGVVQPQHF. The full variable domain, with the rest looked up from reference TRBV28 and TRBJ1-5, is DVKVTQSSRYLVKRTGEKVFLECVQDMDHENMFWYRQDPGLGLRLIYFSYDVKMKEKGDIPEGYSVSREKKERFSLILESASTNQTSMYLCASSRIGRGVVQPQHFGDGTRLSIL.

V and J are TRBV6-5 and TRBJ1-1; D remains unclear. The V gene's germline CDR1 is MNHEY and CDR2 SVGAGI. This CDR3 comprises 14 residues. The V and J ends lost 2 bases and 6 bases respectively, with 13 bases between them. Written as DNA, the CDR3 is TGTGCCAGCAGTTACGGCGGAGCTGGTCCTGAAGCTTTCTTT. Residues: CASSYGGAGPEAFF.

This clone was recorded many times. The V gene is TRBV28, the J gene TRBJ2-1, with a possible D match to TRBD2 (6 bases). The CDR3 length is 15 residues. The V end lost 6 bases, the J end lost 7 bases, and 19 bases lay between the germline ends. Germline values: CDR1 MDHEN, CDR2 SYDVKM. The CDR3 region has the DNA TGTGCCAGCAGGCTACCCGGGGGTGGGGGAAATGAGCAGTTCTTC. The encoded protein is CASRLPGGGGNEQFF.

A single count supports this clone. V gene TRBV19 combines with J gene TRBJ1-1; 8 bases match TRBD1. The length of the CDR3 is 15 residues. Trimming took 3 bases from V and 7 from J; bases not matched to a gene: 10. Looked up from germline, CDR1 is LNHDA and CDR2 is SQIVND (reference sequence). The CDR3 sequence is CASSIPGRGRDEAFF. The CDR3 coding sequence is TGTGCCAGTAGTATCCCCGGCAGGGGGCGGGATGAAGCTTTCTTT.

This clone was seen a few times. The chain is built from TRBV6-5 and TRBJ2-7, with 9 bases lining up with TRBD1. J lost 12 bases, V lost 2 bases, and 5 bases had no gene match. This CDR3 spans 12 amino acids. Germline-derived CDR1 and CDR2 are MNHEY and SVGAGI. The CDR3 DNA is TGTGCCAGCAGTTACGGGACAGGGAACGCGTACTTC. It translates to CASSYGTGNAYF.

The chain combines TRBV2 with TRBJ1-2; D gene unclear. The CDR3 covers 13 residues. CDR1 SNHLY and CDR2 FYNNEI come from the germline V gene. The germline V and J ends were trimmed by 7 bases and 1 base, with 10 bases remaining between them. This chain's CDR3 is CASNTQFNYGYTF. CDR3 sequence (DNA): TGTGCCAGCAACACCCAGTTTAACTATGGCTACACCTTC.